This TCR beta chain came from a study of STAT5B mutations in CD4+ large granular lymphocyte leukemia. Whole-study context: Among healthy controls, a particular HLA allele went with more CDR3 'QG' motifs. Whole-study results and caveats: 8/27 top patient clones versus 2/35 control clones were TRBV06-family. Without putative leukemic clones, patient CD4-sorted repertoires remained more clonal than healthy CD4+ repertoires.

The V and J ends lost 4 bases and 2 bases respectively, with 12 bases between them. Germline V gene lookup returns CDR1 MGHRA and CDR2 YSYEKL. The CDR3 is made up of 16 amino acids. Sequencing was at survey level. Profiled with immunoSEQ multiplex PCR; TCRdb holds only in-frame clones, not every one. The sample records 30,000 to 35,000 clones, about four fifths being singletons. In the case of this clone: The antigen is undetermined.

Sample: CD4+ T cells from blood buffy coats. The chain has TRBV4-1 and TRBJ2-6; D is perhaps TRBD1 (6 bases). This TCR derives from a human donor in good health. The CDR3: CASSLTRTAGANVLTF. The CDR3 DNA reads as TGCGCCAGCAGCCTTACTCGGACAGCTGGGGCCAACGTCCTGACTTTC.